Below are 21 T cell receptor beta chains sequenced from a single sample in a study of T cells in Graves' hyperthyroidism and ophthalmopathy. Amplified TCR beta CDR3 regions derived from RNA transcripts. RT-PCR in the first round (using the HTBI primer set) targeted the TCR CDR3. Each CDR3 protein gets one entry after TCRdb re-called the multiplex PCR reads with MiXCR. The sample holds around 340,000 distinct CDR3 sequences, 16% seen once. The sequenced sample consisted of blood. All receptors come from a man under 40 with Graves' hyperthyroidism.

This clonotype showed up many times. V and J are TRBV27 and TRBJ2-7, with a tentative D call TRBD2 (5 bases). The germline V gene has CDR1 MNHEY and CDR2 SMNVEV (reference sequence). V shed 6 bases and J shed 1 base, with 16 bases lying between them. The CDR3 is made up of 15 amino acids. CDR3 DNA sequence: TGTGCCAGCAGAAGAGGGTATTCGAGATCCTACGAGCAGTACTTC. Residues: CASRRGYSRSYEQYF.

This clonotype has at least ten counts. The rearrangement joins TRBV7-3 to TRBJ2-7, with TRBD2 as a possible D gene (5 bases). V was clipped by 5 bases and J by 0 bases, with 11 bases between them. CDR1 and CDR2 from the germline V gene are SGHTA and FQGTGA. CDR3 length: 14 amino acids. CDR3 nucleotides: TGTGCCAGCAGCCCAGGCCGGGGCTCCTACGAGCAGTACTTC. It yields the protein CASSPGRGSYEQYF.

This clonotype was seen repeatedly, ten times or more. J is TRBJ2-1 and V is TRBV20-1; D uncertain. V gave up 6 bases and J gave up 10 bases, with 13 bases separating them. The CDR3 covers 11 residues. CDR1 and CDR2 (germline): DFQATT, SNEGSKA (reference sequence). CDR3 region: CSAGRRNEQFF. DNA of the CDR3: TGCAGTGCGGGTAGACGTAACGAGCAGTTCTTC.

This clonotype was recorded many times. The rearrangement joins TRBV6-1 to TRBJ1-1; no reliable D call. This CDR3 has 12 residues. The V end was cut by 4 bases, the J end by 0 bases, with 3 bases between. CDR1 and CDR2 (germline): MNHNS, SASEGT. For the CDR3, the DNA is TGTGCCAGCAGTGCCCTGAACACTGAAGCTTTCTTT. Its translation: CASSALNTEAFF.

This clonotype came up a few times. The rearrangement uses TRBV19 and TRBJ1-4; no firm D call. This CDR3 region has 16 residues. V was shortened by 4 bases and J by 9 bases, with 21 bases between the two germline ends. CDR1 is LNHDA and CDR2 is SQIVND in the germline V gene (reference sequence). CDR3 in DNA: TGTGCCAGTAGTACCATCGGGAGTGGCGTGGGTCAAAAACTGTTTTTT. This encodes CASSTIGSGVGQKLFF.

For this clonotype: A much larger clonotype is one base distant, so this may be a read error. This chain uses TRBV2 with TRBJ1-3, with D possibly being TRBD1 (6 bases). Germline CDR1 is SNHLY and CDR2 is FYNNEI. The CDR3 spans 16 residues. The CDR3 sequence is CTSSAERTDSGNTIYF. CDR3 coding DNA: TGTACCAGCAGTGCTGAAAGGACAGACTCTGGAAACACCATATATTTT.

This clonotype was detected a few times. The chain has TRBV6-1 and TRBJ1-1; 10 positions agree with TRBD1. CDR1 is MNHNS and CDR2 is SASEGT in the germline V gene. J was trimmed by 5 bases and V by 5 bases; bases with no gene match: 11. This CDR3 contains 16 residues. The DNA for the CDR3 is TGTGCCAGCAGTTACGCGCCGGGACAGGGGTTTACTGAAGCTTTCTTT. Its protein product is CASSYAPGQGFTEAFF.

The V gene is TRBV11-3, the J gene TRBJ1-2, with D possibly TRBD1 on 6 matching bases. Germline CDR1 and CDR2: SGHNT and YENEEA. The CDR3 extends over 14 amino acids. V dropped 1 base and J dropped 3 bases, with 9 bases sitting between them. CDR3 residues: CASSLGGQDYGYTF. The CDR3 nucleotides are TGTGCCAGCAGCTTAGGGGGGCAGGACTATGGCTACACCTTC.

This sequence joins TRBV7-2 and TRBJ2-7; TRBD1 matches 10 bases. This CDR3 is 13 amino acids long. With 3 bases clipped from V and 5 bases from J, the junction kept 1 base outside the gene matches. Per germline, CDR1 SGHTA and CDR2 FQGNSA. The CDR3 DNA sequence: TGTGCCAGCAGCTTGGACAGGGGGAACGAGCAGTACTTC. Protein: CASSLDRGNEQYF.

The chain is built from TRBV6-1 and TRBJ1-4; D is perhaps TRBD1 (6 bases). The V gene lost 6 bases and the J gene lost 11 bases, with 13 bases spanning the gap. This CDR3 region has 12 residues. Germline values: CDR1 MNHNS, CDR2 SASEGT. The CDR3 DNA reads as TGTGCCAGCAGCGGGAGGGGACATAAACTGTTTTTT. Amino acids: CASSGRGHKLFF.

This clonotype occurred many times. This chain uses TRBV6-5 with TRBJ2-5; unclear D gene. Trimming cost V 0 bases and J 5 bases, with 10 bases left between them. The CDR3 runs to 14 residues. Germline CDR1 is MNHEY and CDR2 is SVGAGI. The CDR3: CASSYSARLETQYF. The CDR3 bases are TGTGCCAGCAGTTACTCGGCCCGCCTGGAGACCCAGTACTTC.

There are many counts of this clonotype. CDR3 coding DNA: TGTGCTAGTGGCACTGGGGCTACATCGGGGTACGAGCAGTACTTC. This gives the protein CASGTGATSGYEQYF. The rearrangement links TRBV12-5 to TRBJ2-7; TRBD1 or TRBD2 may be the D gene (5 bases each). Germline V gene lookup returns CDR1 LGHNT and CDR2 FRNRAP. V dropped 6 bases and J dropped 4 bases, with 19 bases sitting between them. The CDR3 runs 15 residues.

This clonotype came up many times. For the CDR3, the DNA is TGTGCCTCCCTGACAGGGGTCTCTGGAAACACCATATATTTT. This encodes CASLTGVSGNTIYF. This rearrangement joins TRBV28 to TRBJ1-3, with 8 bases lining up with TRBD1. Germline assignment: CDR1 MDHEN and CDR2 SYDVKM. V shed 11 bases and J 0 bases; nucleotides not matched to a gene: 6. CDR3 length equals 14 residues.

This clonotype has ten or more counts. The chain employs TRBV29-1 and TRBJ2-1, with TRBD2 matching over 8 bases. The trim removed 6 bases at V and 5 bases at J, leaving 12 bases unmatched. Germline V gives CDR1 SQVTM, CDR2 ANQGSEA. The CDR3 length is 15 residues. The CDR3 protein is CSVLLSGSQDNEQFF. The DNA of the CDR3 is TGCAGCGTCCTGTTAAGCGGGAGTCAAGACAATGAGCAGTTCTTC.

This clonotype was seen at least ten times. J is TRBJ2-7 and V is TRBV11-1, with D hard to call. Deletions cut 5 bases from V and 2 bases from J, with 7 bases between. Germline V gives CDR1 SGHAT, CDR2 FQDESV (reference sequence). This CDR3 spans 12 amino acids. The CDR3 region is CASSGKAYEQYF. CDR3 in DNA: TGTGCCAGCAGCGGGAAGGCCTACGAGCAGTACTTC. The full variable domain, rest sourced from reference TRBV11-1 and TRBJ2-7, is EAEVAQSPRYKITEKSQAVAFWCDPISGHATLYWYRQILGQGPELLVQFQDESVVDDSQLPKDRFSAERLKGVDSTLKIQPAELGDSAMYLCASSGKAYEQYFGPGTRLTVT.

This clonotype was detected ten times or more. The gene calls are TRBV11-2 and TRBJ2-5; 12 nucleotides agree with TRBD2. V gave up 5 bases and J gave up 5 bases; unmatched junction bases: 9. The CDR3 sequence is 16 residues long. CDR1 is SGHAT and CDR2 is FQNNGV in the germline V gene. CDR3 in amino acids: CASSPRTSGMGETQYF. DNA of the CDR3: TGTGCCAGCAGCCCAAGGACTAGCGGGATGGGTGAGACCCAGTACTTC.

This clonotype was counted between two and nine times. The rearrangement uses TRBV12-3 or TRBV12-4 and TRBJ2-7; D remains ambiguous. The CDR3 extends over 13 amino acids. V dropped 9 bases and J dropped 1 base, with 13 bases sitting between them. The CDR3 DNA is TGTGCCAGTAGTCTGCACTTTTCCTACGAGCAGTACTTC. Protein sequence: CASSLHFSYEQYF.

The chain carries TRBV5-8 and TRBJ2-7; no firm D call. The V end was cut by 6 bases, the J end by 0 bases, with 7 bases between. Germline CDR1 is SGHTS and CDR2 is YDEGEE. The length of the CDR3 is 12 residues. The DNA for the CDR3 is TGTGCCAGCAATCCTAGCTCCTACGAGCAGTACTTC. This codes for CASNPSSYEQYF.

The CDR3 nucleotides are TGTGCCAGCAGCGCGGGTCGGGCAGAGACCATAAATGAGCAGTTCTTC. It encodes CASSAGRAETINEQFF. The chain recombines TRBV7-8 with TRBJ2-1, with D possibly matching TRBD2 (5 bases). In germline, CDR1 is SGHVS, CDR2 FQNEAQ. V lost 5 bases to trimming and J lost 7 bases, with 21 bases between them. CDR3 length equals 16 residues.

This clonotype was seen at least ten times. CDR3 loop: CASSHPGNTIYF. In DNA form, the CDR3 reads TGTGCCAGCAGCCATCCCGGGAACACCATATATTTT. This chain connects TRBV11-1 to TRBJ1-3; D not certain. The V gene lost 5 bases and the J gene lost 7 bases, with 9 bases spanning the gap. Germline assignment: CDR1 SGHAT and CDR2 FQDESV (reference sequence). The CDR3 spans 12 residues.

This clonotype was counted between two and nine times. V gene TRBV9 combines with J gene TRBJ2-1; TRBD1 or TRBD2 may be the D gene (5 bases each). This CDR3 has 16 residues. V shed 1 base and J shed 8 bases, with 19 bases lying between them. The germline gives CDR1 SGDLS, CDR2 YYNGEE. The CDR3 reads CASSVSGMGSDYEQFF. The CDR3 DNA follows: TGTGCCAGCAGCGTATCAGGGATGGGTAGCGACTATGAGCAGTTCTTC. The full variable domain, in which reference TRBV9 and TRBJ2-1 provide the parts outside the CDR3, is DSGVTQTPKHLITATGQRVTLRCSPRSGDLSVYWYQQSLDQGLQFLIQYYNGEERAKGNILERFSAQQFPDLHSELNLSSLELGDSALYFCASSVSGMGSDYEQFFGPGTRLTVL.